The clone carrying this T cell receptor beta chain has just a few counts. Antigen specificity is unknown. Germline loops: CDR1 SGHVS, CDR2 FNYEAQ. The CDR3 is 15 amino acids. Trimming took off 5 bases at V and 0 bases at J, with 14 bases between the two ends. These data are taken from a study of blood T cells in healthy people across ages. Study-wide background: Capturing about one barcoded beta molecule per two T cells was achieved by template switching. Findings and caveats of the study: Unknown CMV status may confound age-related changes in expanded clones.

A second PCR of about 7 to 12 cycles used a sample-barcoded 5' primer and a J-beta primer mix. TCRdb reprocessed the 5' RACE reads with MiXCR, giving one entry per CDR3 protein. The repertoire holds 1.5 million to 2 million distinct CDR3 sequences, with roughly 49% as singletons. The rearrangement links TRBV7-6 to TRBJ2-7; either TRBD1 or TRBD2 may supply D (6 bases each). The receptor was derived from a woman aged 35 to 49 in good health. The specimen was blood. The CDR3 protein is CASSPGGTSSYEQYF. The CDR3 DNA sequence: TGTGCCAGCAGCCCCGGCGGGACAAGCTCCTACGAGCAGTACTTC.